The source of this T cell receptor (beta chain) is a study of blood T cell repertoires in COVID-19. Background on the study: There were acute and convalescent COVID-19 samples, and they came from the United States, Italy and Spain.

As regards this clone: The identical CDR3 is also encoded by other nucleotide sequences in the sample.

Original analysis: The assay estimated nucleated cells by amplifying reference gene primers. The protocol was immunoSEQ multiplex PCR, while the TCRdb copy is restricted to in-frame clones and leaves out a portion. That table furnishes V, J and clone size, whereas the DNA furnished D and trimming. The top ten clones hold less than 20% of a sample with some 270,000 clones, about four fifths of them seen once. The CDR3 spans 11 residues. CDR1 is SNHLY, CDR2 FYNNEI, per germline. The V end lost 7 bases, the J end lost 3 bases, and 6 bases lay between the germline ends. This clonotype was sampled from an older person with COVID-19, enrolled during active disease. Sequences were obtained from peripheral blood. The rearrangement links TRBV2 to TRBJ2-5; D remains unclear. CDR3 residues: CASTLKETQYF. The DNA of the CDR3 is TGTGCCAGCACCCTAAAAGAGACCCAGTACTTC. Using reference TRBV2 and TRBJ2-5 for the parts outside the CDR3, the full variable domain is EPEVTQTPSHQVTQMGQEVILRCVPISNHLYFYWYRQILGQKVEFLVSFYNNEISEKSEIFDDQFSVERPDGSNFTLKIRSTKLEDSAMYFCASTLKETQYFGPGTRLLVL.